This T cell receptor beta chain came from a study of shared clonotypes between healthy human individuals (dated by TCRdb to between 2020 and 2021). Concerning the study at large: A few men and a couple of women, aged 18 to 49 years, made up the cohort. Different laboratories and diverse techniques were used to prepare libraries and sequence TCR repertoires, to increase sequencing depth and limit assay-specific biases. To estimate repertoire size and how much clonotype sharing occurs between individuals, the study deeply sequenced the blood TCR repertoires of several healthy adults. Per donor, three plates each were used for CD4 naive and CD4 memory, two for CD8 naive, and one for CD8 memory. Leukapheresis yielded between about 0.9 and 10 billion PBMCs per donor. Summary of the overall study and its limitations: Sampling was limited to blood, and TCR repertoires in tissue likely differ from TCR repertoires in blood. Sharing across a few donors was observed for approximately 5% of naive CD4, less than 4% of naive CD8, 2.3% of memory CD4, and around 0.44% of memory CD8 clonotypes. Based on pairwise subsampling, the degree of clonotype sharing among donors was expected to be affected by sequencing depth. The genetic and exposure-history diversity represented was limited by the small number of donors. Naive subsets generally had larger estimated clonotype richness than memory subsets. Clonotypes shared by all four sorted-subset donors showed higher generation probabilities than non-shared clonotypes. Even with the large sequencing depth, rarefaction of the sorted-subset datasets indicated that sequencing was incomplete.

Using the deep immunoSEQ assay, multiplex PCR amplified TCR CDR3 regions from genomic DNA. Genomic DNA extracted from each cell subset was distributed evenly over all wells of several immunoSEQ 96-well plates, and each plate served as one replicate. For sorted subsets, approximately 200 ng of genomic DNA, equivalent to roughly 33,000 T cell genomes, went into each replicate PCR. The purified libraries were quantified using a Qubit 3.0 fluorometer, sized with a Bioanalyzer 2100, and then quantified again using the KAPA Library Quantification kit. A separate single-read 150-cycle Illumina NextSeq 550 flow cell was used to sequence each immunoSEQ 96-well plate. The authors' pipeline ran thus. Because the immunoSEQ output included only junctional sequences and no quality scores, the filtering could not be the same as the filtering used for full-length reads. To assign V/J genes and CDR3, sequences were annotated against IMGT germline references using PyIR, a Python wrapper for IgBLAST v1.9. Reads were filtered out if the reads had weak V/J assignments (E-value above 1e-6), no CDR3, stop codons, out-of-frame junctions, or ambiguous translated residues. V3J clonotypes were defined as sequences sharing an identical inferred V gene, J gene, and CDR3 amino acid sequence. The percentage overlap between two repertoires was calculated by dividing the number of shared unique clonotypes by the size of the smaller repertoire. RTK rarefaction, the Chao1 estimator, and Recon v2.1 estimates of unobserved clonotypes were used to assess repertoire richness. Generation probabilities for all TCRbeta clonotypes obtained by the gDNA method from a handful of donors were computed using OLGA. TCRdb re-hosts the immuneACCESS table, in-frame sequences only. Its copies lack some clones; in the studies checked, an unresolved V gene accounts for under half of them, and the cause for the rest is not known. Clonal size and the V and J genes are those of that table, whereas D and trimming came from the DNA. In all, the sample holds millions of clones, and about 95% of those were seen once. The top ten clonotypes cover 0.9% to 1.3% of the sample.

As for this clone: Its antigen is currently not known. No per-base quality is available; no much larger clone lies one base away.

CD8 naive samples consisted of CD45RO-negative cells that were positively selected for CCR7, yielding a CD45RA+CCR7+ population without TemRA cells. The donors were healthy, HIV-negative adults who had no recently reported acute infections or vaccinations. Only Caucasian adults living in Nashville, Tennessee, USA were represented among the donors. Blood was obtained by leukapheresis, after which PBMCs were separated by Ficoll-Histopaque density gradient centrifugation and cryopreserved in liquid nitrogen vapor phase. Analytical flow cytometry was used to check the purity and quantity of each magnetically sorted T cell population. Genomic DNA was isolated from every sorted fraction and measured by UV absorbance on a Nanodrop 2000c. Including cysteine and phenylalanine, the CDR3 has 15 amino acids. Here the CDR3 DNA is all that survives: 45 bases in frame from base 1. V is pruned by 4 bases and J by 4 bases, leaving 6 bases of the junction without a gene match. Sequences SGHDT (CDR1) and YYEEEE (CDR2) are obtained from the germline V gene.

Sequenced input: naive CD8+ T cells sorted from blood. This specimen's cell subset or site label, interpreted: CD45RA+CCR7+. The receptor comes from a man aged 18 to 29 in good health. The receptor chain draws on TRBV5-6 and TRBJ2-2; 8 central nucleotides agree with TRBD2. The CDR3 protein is CASSPRGALTGELFF. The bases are TGTGCCAGCAGCCCGCGGGGGGCGCTCACCGGGGAGCTGTTTTTT. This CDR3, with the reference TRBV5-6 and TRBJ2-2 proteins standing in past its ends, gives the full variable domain DAGVTQSPTHLIKTRGQQVTLRCSPKSGHDTVSWYQQALGQGPQFIFQYYEEEERQRGNFPDRFSGHQFPNYSSELNVNALLLGDSALYLCASSPRGALTGELFFGEGSRLTVL.